This T cell receptor (beta chain) was retrieved from a study of STAT5B mutations in CD4+ large granular lymphocyte leukemia (dated by TCRdb to between 2021 and 2024). Regarding the study in general: Among the healthy controls, the CDR3 'QG' motif was associated with a particular HLA allele. The TCRbeta repertoires of CD4+ T-cell large granular lymphocyte leukemia patients were compared with the TCRbeta repertoires of healthy blood donors. Flow cytometry on FACSCanto II or FACSVerse showed that the purified fractions were more than 95% pure among lymphocytes. Study-wide findings and limitations: Data were not HLA-matched; higher clonality in CD4+ versus CD8+ T-LGLL could reflect the relatively small sample size. Main leukemic clonotypes were private to each patient, although 20% to 25% of the main leukemic clonotypes were found at low frequency in the non-leukemic repertoires of other patients. Greater clonality appeared to be present in CD4-sorted patient repertoires than in healthy CD4+ repertoires, and the difference was retained after the putative leukemic clones were removed.

The immunoSEQ assay at survey resolution was used to sequence TCRbeta rearrangements from genomic DNA. In the authors' own workflow: A lowest detectable productive clonotype frequency of 2.59 x 10-5 was observed in the TCR sequencing data. Only productive TCRbeta rearrangements, meaning sequences that were complete and in-frame, were kept for the analyses. Sample clonality was computed as Simpson clonality in the immunoSEQ Analyzer version 3.0. Clones were grouped by frequency into very rare, small, medium, large (1-20%) or hyperexpanded (>20%) categories. OLGA 1.2.3 estimated generation probabilities, VDJtools produced V-gene circos plots, VDJdb was queried for specificities, and GLIPH identified CDR3 motifs. TCRdb obtained this table from immuneACCESS and retained in-frame rearrangements with V and J assigned. These tables miss some clones; where compared with another copy, unresolved V genes account for less than half of the shortfall, and the remainder is unexplained. The V and J calls and clone size are taken from that table; D and trimming were inferred from the DNA. The sample profile shows around 30,000 clones; approximately 81% of them were found once. The leading ten clones occupy roughly 0.3% of the sample.

As to this clone: It lacks a known antigen. No much larger clone is present one base from it, and per-base qualities are unavailable.

The healthy controls were 37 blood donors, and the buffy coats of these donors were supplied by the Finnish Red Cross blood service. All TCR-sequenced material derived from peripheral blood: patient blood samples and healthy donor buffy coats. Peripheral blood mononuclear cells were isolated by Ficoll-Hypaque gradient centrifugation. For the healthy controls, CD4+ cells were obtained from buffy coats by magnetic purification. Genomic DNA was extracted with the Gentra Puregene Cell and Tissue kit and quantified on a Qubit 2.0 fluorometer. The sample taken for sequencing was CD4+ T cells from blood buffy coats. The source of this sequence is a human donor in good health.

This receptor has the CDR3 CSVASYNEQFF. In nucleotides, the sequence is TGCAGTGTAGCCAGTTACAATGAGCAGTTCTTC. The chain uses TRBV20-1 and TRBJ2-1; the D segment cannot be called with confidence. V is shortened by 7 bases, J by 4 bases, and the region joining them spans 8 bases. Taken from cysteine to phenylalanine, the CDR3 has 11 residues. Only CDR3 DNA remains: 33 bases, in frame from the first base. Reading the germline V gene (reference sequence) gives CDR1 DFQATT and CDR2 SNEGSKA.